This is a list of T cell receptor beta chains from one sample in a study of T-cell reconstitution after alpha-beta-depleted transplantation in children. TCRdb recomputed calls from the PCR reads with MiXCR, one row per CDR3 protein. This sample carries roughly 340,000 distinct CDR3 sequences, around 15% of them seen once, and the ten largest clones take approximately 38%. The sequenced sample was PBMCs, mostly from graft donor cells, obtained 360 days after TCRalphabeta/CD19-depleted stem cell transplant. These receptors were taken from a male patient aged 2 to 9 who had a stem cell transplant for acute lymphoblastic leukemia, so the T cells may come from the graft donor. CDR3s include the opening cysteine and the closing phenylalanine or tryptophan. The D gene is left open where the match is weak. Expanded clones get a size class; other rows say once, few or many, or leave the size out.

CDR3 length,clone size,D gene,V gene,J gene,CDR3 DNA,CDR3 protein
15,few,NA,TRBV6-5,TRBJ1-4,TGTGCCAGCGCCGTCAAAGGAGGAGATAATGAAAAACTGTTTTTT,CASAVKGGDNEKLFF
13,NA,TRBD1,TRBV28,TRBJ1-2,TGTGCCAGCAGTTCCGGACAGGGGGTTGGCTACACCTTC,CASSSGQGVGYTF
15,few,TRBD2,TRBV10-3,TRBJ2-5,TGTGCCATCAGTGACCCGGGGAGGGTCGGAGAGACCCAGTACTTC,CAISDPGRVGETQYF
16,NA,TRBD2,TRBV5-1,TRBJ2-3,TGCGCCAGCAGCGGGGGACTAGCGGGGCTCACAGATACGCAGTATTTT,CASSGGLAGLTDTQYF
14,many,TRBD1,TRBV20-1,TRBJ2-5,TGCAGTGCTAGAGTCCCGGACAGGTTTGAGACCCAGTACTTC,CSARVPDRFETQYF
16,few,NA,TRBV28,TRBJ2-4,TGTGCCAGCAGCACAGGGAGGAGAGTAGCCAAAAACATTCAGTACTTC,CASSTGRRVAKNIQYF
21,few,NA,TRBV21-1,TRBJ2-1,TGTGCCAGCGACCCACCGAATAACAGGGGGCTAACCGGAATAGGGAGCTACGAGCAGTTCTTC,CASDPPNNRGLTGIGSYEQFF
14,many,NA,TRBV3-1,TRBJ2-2,TGTGCCAGCAGCCTGCGAGTTCGGTTAGGGGAGCTGTTTTTT,CASSLRVRLGELFF
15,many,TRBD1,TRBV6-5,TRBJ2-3,TGTGCCAGCAGCCGGACAGGGCCCACACGAGATACGCAGTATTTT,CASSRTGPTRDTQYF
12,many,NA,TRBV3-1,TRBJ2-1,TGTGCCAGCAGCCAAGATCCCCTTGAGCAGTTCTTC,CASSQDPLEQFF
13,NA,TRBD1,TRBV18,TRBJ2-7,TGTGCCAGCTCACCCCAGACAGGGTACGAGCAGTACTTC,CASSPQTGYEQYF
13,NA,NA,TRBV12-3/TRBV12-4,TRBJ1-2,TGTGCCAGCAGTTACGCGGGCGGCTATGGCTACACCTTC,CASSYAGGYGYTF
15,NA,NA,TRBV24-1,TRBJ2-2,TGTGCCACCAGTGTGGGGGGGACAGCGACCGGGGAGCTGTTTTTT,CATSVGGTATGELFF
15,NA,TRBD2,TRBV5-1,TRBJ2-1,TGCGCCAGCAAAACGGGAGGGCCGTCGGTCAATGAGCAGTTCTTC,CASKTGGPSVNEQFF
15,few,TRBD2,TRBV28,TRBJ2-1,TGTGCCAGCAGGTTTGGCGGGAGAACCTACAATGAGCAGTTCTTC,CASRFGGRTYNEQFF
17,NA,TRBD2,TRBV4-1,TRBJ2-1,TGCGCCAGCAGCCCTACATTTGCGGGAGTCCCCTACAATGAGCAGTTCTTC,CASSPTFAGVPYNEQFF
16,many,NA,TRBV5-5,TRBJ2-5,TGTGCCAGCAGCAGGAATGCAGGGCTCCGGCAAGAGACCCAGTACTTC,CASSRNAGLRQETQYF
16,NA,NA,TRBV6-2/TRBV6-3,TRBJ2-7,TGTGCCAGCAGTCCTAACAGGGCAAGGAGCTCCTACGAGCAGTACTTC,CASSPNRARSSYEQYF
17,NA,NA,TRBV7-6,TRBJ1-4,TGTGCCAGCAGCTTACCCCCTGGTCCAGTCAAAAATGAAAAACTGTTTTTT,CASSLPPGPVKNEKLFF
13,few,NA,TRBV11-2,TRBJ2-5,TGTGCCAGCACATTGGGGGGCCAAGAGACCCAGTACTTC,CASTLGGQETQYF
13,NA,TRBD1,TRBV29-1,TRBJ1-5,TGCAGCGTTAAGACAGGGGGCAATCAGCCCCAGCATTTT,CSVKTGGNQPQHF
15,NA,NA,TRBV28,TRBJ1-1,TGTGCCAGCAGTTTATGGCCCCAGACACCCACTGAAGCTTTCTTT,CASSLWPQTPTEAFF
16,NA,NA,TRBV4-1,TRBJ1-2,TGCGCCAGCAGCCAGCAAGGGACGGAACACTTCTATGGCTACACCTTC,CASSQQGTEHFYGYTF
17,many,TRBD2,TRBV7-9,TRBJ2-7,TGTGCCAGCAGCCAGGGGCGGTCTAGCGGGAGGAACTACGAGCAGTACTTC,CASSQGRSSGRNYEQYF
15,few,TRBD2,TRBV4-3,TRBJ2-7,TGCGCCAGCAGCCAGATAGCGGGGCCCCCCTACGAGCAGTACTTC,CASSQIAGPPYEQYF